Listed here are 3 T cell receptor beta chains from one sample, sequenced in a study of shared clonotypes between healthy human individuals. Sequencing used immunoSEQ multiplex PCR; TCRdb keeps in-frame clones, though not all of them. The sample lists fewer than 200,000 clones; about 93% were seen once. The sample consisted of naive CD4+ T cells sorted from blood. Subset specified: CD45RA+ positively selected. These receptors were taken from a woman younger than 45 in good health.

V gene TRBV4-1 combines with J gene TRBJ1-6; no clear D. This CDR3 has 15 amino acids. V shed 1 base and J shed 10 bases, with 14 bases lying between them. Per germline, CDR1 MGHRA and CDR2 YSYEKL. CDR3 sequence (DNA): TGCGCCAGCAGCCAAGTCCGCCGGAGTGGCTCACCCCTCCACTTT. It specifies CASSQVRRSGSPLHF.

The chain links TRBV19 to TRBJ1-6; possibly TRBD1 for D (5 bases). V was clipped by 0 bases and J by 10 bases, with 10 bases between them. The CDR3 is made up of 14 amino acids. Germline V gives CDR1 LNHDA, CDR2 SQIVND (reference sequence). The CDR3 coding sequence is TGTGCCAGTAGTATAGATCTGACAGTCTCACCCCTCCACTTT. Protein product: CASSIDLTVSPLHF.

The J gene is TRBJ2-5, the V gene TRBV28, with 14 bases matching TRBD2. Judging by the DNA end, TRBJ2-7 fits better; the J call may be wrong. The germline gives CDR1 MDHEN, CDR2 SYDVKM. The CDR3 has 18 amino acids. CDR3 DNA: TGTGCCAGCAGCACTCCCGGGACTAGCGGGAGTCGATCCTACGAGCAGTACTTC. This gives the protein CASSTPGTSGSRSYEQYF.